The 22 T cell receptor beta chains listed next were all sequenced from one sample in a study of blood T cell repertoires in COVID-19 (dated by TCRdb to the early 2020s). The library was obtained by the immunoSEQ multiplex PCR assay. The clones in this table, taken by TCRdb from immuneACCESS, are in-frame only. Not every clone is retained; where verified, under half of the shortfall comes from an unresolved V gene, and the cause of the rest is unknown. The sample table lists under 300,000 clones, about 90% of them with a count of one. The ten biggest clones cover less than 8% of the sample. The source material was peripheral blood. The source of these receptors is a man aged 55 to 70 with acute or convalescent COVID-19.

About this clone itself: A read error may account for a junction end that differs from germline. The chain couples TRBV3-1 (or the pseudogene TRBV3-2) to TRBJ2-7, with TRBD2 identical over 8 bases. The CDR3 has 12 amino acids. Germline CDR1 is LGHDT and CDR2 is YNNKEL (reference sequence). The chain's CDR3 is CASSQNGLAPAF. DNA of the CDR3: TGTGCCAGCAGCCAAAACGGACTAGCCCCCGCCTTC.

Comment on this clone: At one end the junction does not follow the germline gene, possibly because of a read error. This chain's CDR3 is CASSLDRAEYGYTF. As DNA, the CDR3 is TGCGCCAGCAGTTTGGACAGGGCGGAGTATGGCTACACCTTC. The V and J genes are TRBV5-1 and TRBJ1-2, with 8 bases aligning to TRBD1. Germline lookup yields CDR1 SGHRS and CDR2 YFSETQ. CDR3 length: 14 residues. Using reference TRBV5-1 and TRBJ1-2 for the parts outside the CDR3, the full variable domain is KAGVTQTPRYLIKTRGQQVTLSCSPISGHRSVSWYQQTPGQGLQFLFEYFSETQRNKGNFPGRFSGRQFSNSRSEMNVSTLELGDSALYLCASSLDRAEYGYTFGSGTRLTVV.

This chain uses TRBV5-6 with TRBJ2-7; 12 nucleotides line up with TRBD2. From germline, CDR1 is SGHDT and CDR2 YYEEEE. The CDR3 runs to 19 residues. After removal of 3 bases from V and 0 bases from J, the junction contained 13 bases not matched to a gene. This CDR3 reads CASSSSGREKVSPSYEQYF. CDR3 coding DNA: TGTGCCAGCAGCTCTAGCGGGAGGGAGAAGGTAAGTCCCTCCTACGAGCAGTACTTC.

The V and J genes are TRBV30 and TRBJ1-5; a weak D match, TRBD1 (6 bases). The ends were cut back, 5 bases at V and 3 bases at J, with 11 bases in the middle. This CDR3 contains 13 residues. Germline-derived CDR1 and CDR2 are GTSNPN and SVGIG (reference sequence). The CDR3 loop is CAWATGHNQPQHF. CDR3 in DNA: TGTGCCTGGGCAACAGGGCACAATCAGCCCCAGCATTTT.

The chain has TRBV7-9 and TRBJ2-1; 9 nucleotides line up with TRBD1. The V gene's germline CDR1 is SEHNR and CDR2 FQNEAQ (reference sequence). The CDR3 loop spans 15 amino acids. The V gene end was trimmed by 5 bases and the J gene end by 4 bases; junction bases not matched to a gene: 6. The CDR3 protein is CASSAPGQGYNEQFF. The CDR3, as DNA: TGTGCCAGCAGCGCGCCGGGACAGGGTTACAATGAGCAGTTCTTC.

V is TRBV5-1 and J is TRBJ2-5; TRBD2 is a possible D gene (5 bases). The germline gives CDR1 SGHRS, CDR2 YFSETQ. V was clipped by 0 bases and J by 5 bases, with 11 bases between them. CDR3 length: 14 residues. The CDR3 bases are TGCGCCAGCAGCTTGGTCGGTAGCGAGGAGACCCAGTACTTC. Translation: CASSLVGSEETQYF.

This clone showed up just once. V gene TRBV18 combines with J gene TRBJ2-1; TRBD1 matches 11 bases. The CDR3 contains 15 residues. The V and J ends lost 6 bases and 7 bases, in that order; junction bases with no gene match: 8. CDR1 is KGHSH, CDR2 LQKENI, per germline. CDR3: CASSPQGQGGNEQFF. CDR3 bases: TGTGCCAGCTCTCCCCAGGGACAGGGGGGGAATGAGCAGTTCTTC.

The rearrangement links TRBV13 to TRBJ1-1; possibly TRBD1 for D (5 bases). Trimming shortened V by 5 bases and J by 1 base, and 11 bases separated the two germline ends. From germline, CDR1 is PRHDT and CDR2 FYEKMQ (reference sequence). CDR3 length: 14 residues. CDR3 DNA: TGTGCCAGCAGCCCCCCTGGGGCGAACACTGAAGCTTTCTTT. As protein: CASSPPGANTEAFF.

As DNA, the CDR3 is TGTGCCAGCAGTTACTCCCGGACAGGATACAATGAGCAGTTCTTC. It specifies CASSYSRTGYNEQFF. The chain couples TRBV6-6 to TRBJ2-1, with TRBD1 matching over 7 bases. The CDR3 is made up of 15 amino acids. Germline loops: CDR1 MNHNY, CDR2 SVGAGI (reference sequence). V lost 0 bases to trimming and J lost 4 bases; unmatched junction nucleotides: 3.

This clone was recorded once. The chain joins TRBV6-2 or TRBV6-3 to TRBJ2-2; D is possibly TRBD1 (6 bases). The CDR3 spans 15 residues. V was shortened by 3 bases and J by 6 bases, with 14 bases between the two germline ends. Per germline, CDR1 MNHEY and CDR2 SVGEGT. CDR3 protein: CASSYGPNRAGELFF. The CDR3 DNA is TGTGCCAGCAGTTATGGCCCCAACAGGGCCGGGGAGCTGTTTTTT.

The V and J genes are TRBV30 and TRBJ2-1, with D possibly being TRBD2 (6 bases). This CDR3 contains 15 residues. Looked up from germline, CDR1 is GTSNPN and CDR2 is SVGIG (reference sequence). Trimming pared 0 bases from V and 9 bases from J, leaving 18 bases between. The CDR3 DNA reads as TGTGCCTGGAGTGTACTCCCCACTAGCCAGGGTGAGCAGTTCTTC. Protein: CAWSVLPTSQGEQFF.

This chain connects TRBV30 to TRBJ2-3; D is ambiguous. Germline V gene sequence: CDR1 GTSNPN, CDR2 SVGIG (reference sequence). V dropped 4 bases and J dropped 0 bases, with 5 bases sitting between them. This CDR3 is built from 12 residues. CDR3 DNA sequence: TGTGCCTGGACGAGTAGCACAGATACGCAGTATTTT. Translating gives CAWTSSTDTQYF.

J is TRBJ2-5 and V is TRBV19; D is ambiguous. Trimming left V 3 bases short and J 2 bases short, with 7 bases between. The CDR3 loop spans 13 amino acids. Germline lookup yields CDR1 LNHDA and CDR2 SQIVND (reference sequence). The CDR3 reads CASSMLPQETQYF. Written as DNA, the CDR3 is TGTGCCAGTAGTATGCTACCTCAAGAGACCCAGTACTTC.

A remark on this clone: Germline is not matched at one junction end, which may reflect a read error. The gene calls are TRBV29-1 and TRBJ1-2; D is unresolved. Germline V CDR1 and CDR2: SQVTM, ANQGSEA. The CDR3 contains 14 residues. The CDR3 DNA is TGCAGCATTGACTCGGTTACACAGAACTATGGCTACACCTTC. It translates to CSIDSVTQNYGYTF.

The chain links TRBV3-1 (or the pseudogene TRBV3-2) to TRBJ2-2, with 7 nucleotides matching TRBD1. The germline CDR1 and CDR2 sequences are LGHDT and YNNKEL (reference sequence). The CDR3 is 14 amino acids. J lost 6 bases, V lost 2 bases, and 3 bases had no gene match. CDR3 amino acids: CASSQRDRAGELFF. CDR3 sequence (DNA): TGTGCCAGCAGCCAACGAGACAGGGCCGGGGAGCTGTTTTTT.

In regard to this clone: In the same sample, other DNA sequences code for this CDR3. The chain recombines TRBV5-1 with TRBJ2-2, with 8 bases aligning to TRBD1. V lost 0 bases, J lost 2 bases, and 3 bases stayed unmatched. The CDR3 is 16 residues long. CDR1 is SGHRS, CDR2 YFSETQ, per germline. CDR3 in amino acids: CASSLGGTGNTGELFF. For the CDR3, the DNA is TGCGCCAGCAGCTTGGGGGGGACAGGAAACACCGGGGAGCTGTTTTTT.

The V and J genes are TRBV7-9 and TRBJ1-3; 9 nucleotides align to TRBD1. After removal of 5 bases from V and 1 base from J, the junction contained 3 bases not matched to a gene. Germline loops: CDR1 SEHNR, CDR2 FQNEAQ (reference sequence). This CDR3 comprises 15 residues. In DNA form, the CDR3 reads TGTGCCAGCAGCATGGACAGGGGATCTGGAAACACCATATATTTT. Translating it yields CASSMDRGSGNTIYF. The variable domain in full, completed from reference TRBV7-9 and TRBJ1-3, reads DTGVSQNPRHKITKRGQNVTFRCDPISEHNRLYWYRQTLGQGPEFLTYFQNEAQLEKSRLLSDRFSAERPKGSFSTLEIQRTEQGDSAMYLCASSMDRGSGNTIYFGEGSWLTVV.

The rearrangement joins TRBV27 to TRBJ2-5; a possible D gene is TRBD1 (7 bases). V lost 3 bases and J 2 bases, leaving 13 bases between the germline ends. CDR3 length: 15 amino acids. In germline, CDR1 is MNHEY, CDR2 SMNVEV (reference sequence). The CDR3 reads CASSFQTGRQETQYF. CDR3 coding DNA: TGTGCCAGCAGTTTCCAGACAGGGAGGCAAGAGACCCAGTACTTC.

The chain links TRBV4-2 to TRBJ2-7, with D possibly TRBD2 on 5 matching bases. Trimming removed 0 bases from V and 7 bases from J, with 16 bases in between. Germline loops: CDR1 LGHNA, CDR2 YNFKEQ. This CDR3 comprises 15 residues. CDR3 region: CASSQEGSVLREQYF. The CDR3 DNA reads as TGTGCCAGCAGCCAAGAAGGTAGCGTCCTGCGGGAGCAGTACTTC.

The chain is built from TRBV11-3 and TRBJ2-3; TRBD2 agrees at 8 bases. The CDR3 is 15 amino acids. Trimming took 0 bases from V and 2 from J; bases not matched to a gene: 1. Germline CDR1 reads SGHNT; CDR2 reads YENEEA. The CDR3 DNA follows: TGTGCCAGCAGCTTAGAGGGACTAGACACAGATACGCAGTATTTT. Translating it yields CASSLEGLDTDTQYF.

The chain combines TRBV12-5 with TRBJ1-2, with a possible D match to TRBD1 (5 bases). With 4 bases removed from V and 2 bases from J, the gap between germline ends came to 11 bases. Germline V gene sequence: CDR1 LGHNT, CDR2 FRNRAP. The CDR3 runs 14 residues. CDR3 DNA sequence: TGTGCTAGTGGTTCCGGACACGGAAACTATGGCTACACCTTC. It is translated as CASGSGHGNYGYTF.

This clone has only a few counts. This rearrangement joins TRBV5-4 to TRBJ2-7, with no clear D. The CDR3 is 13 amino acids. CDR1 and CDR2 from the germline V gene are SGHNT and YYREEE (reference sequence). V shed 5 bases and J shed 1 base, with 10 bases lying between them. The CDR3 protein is CASSSTPSYEQYF. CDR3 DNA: TGTGCCAGCAGTTCGACTCCTTCCTACGAGCAGTACTTC.